Following are 24 T cell receptor beta chains from one sample sequenced in a study of blood T cell repertoires in COVID-19. Sequenced by immunoSEQ multiplex PCR; TCRdb stores in-frame clones only, minus some. This sample has 200,000 to 250,000 clones, with 88% found just once. Sequenced input: peripheral blood. These receptors came from a woman aged 60-75 years with acute or convalescent COVID-19.

This clone was detected once. The rearrangement joins TRBV19 to TRBJ2-3; 9 bases line up with TRBD2. CDR1 and CDR2 from the germline V gene are LNHDA and SQIVND (reference sequence). CDR3 length: 12 residues. V lost 6 bases and J lost 7; bases outside the gene matches: 2. CDR3 sequence: CASRAGGNTQYF. CDR3 sequence (DNA): TGTGCCAGTAGGGCGGGAGGGAATACGCAGTATTTT.

This clone has a single count. The chain has TRBV3-1 (or the pseudogene TRBV3-2) and TRBJ1-4; weak D call: TRBD1 (5 bases). V lost 2 bases and J lost 7, with 11 bases in between. Germline CDR1 is LGHDT and CDR2 is YNNKEL (reference sequence). This CDR3 has 14 residues. The CDR3 nucleotides are TGTGCCAGCAGCCAACGGCAGGGAGGTGAAAAACTGTTTTTT. It encodes CASSQRQGGEKLFF.

The chain is built from TRBV28 and TRBJ2-2; possible D gene TRBD2, 5 bases. V shed 1 base and J shed 4 bases, with 13 bases lying between them. CDR3 length equals 16 residues. Germline-derived CDR1 and CDR2 are MDHEN and SYDVKM. CDR3 region: CASSLSVGAGTGELFF. The DNA of the CDR3 is TGTGCCAGCAGTTTATCGGTGGGAGCCGGCACCGGGGAGCTGTTTTTT.

This clone has a single count. The J gene is TRBJ1-1, the V gene TRBV19; weak D call: TRBD1 (5 bases). Trimming shortened V by 3 bases and J by 4 bases, and 21 bases separated the two germline ends. CDR3 size: 17 residues. Germline-derived CDR1 and CDR2 are LNHDA and SQIVND (reference sequence). For the CDR3, the DNA is TGTGCCAGTAGTATTCTTCGGGGGGACTTCTACTCCACTGAAGCTTTCTTT. Translation gives CASSILRGDFYSTEAFF.

The CDR3 reads CASSIVLWLAGGYPGELFF. The DNA for the CDR3 is TGTGCCAGTAGTATTGTACTGTGGTTGGCAGGGGGCTACCCCGGGGAGCTGTTTTTT. The chain carries TRBV19 and TRBJ2-2; TRBD1 agrees at 8 bases. Per the germline V gene, CDR1 is LNHDA and CDR2 is SQIVND (reference sequence). V gave up 3 bases and J gave up 6 bases; unmatched junction bases: 18. The CDR3 has 19 residues.

V is TRBV6-2 or TRBV6-3 and J is TRBJ2-2, with 7 bases lining up with TRBD2. The V gene's germline CDR1 is MNHEY and CDR2 SVGEGT. Trimming removed 6 bases from V and 4 bases from J; junction bases left unmatched: 8. This CDR3 is built from 15 residues. In DNA form, the CDR3 reads TGTGCCAGCAGCCGGCGGGGGTTAGGCACCGGGGAGCTGTTTTTT. It yields the protein CASSRRGLGTGELFF.

The J gene is TRBJ2-1, the V gene TRBV24-1; 11 bases agree with TRBD2. With 5 bases clipped from V and 5 bases from J, the junction kept 7 bases outside the gene matches. The CDR3 is 16 amino acids. From germline, CDR1 is KGHDR and CDR2 SFDVKD. The CDR3 sequence is CATSGNIAGGDNEQFF. DNA of the CDR3: TGTGCCACCAGTGGCAACATAGCGGGGGGGGACAATGAGCAGTTCTTC.

The V gene is TRBV23-1, the J gene TRBJ2-7; 11 bases map to TRBD2. TRBV23-1 carries the ORF label, with uncertain function. Trimming took 2 bases from V and 0 from J; bases not matched to a gene: 3. There are 16 residues in the CDR3. CDR3 sequence (DNA): TGCGCCAGCAGTCAAACTAGCGGGGGCCTCTCCTACGAGCAGTACTTC. As protein: CASSQTSGGLSYEQYF.

This sequence joins TRBV7-8 and TRBJ2-4; 9 bases are a match to TRBD2. V shed 3 bases and J 1 base; nucleotides not matched to a gene: 7. The CDR3 runs to 17 residues. The germline CDR1 and CDR2 sequences are SGHVS and FQNEAQ. CDR3 in DNA: TGTGCCAGCAGCTTCTTAGCGGGAGTCGCGGCCAAAAACATTCAGTACTTC. Its translation is CASSFLAGVAAKNIQYF. Variable domain in full (rest from reference TRBV7-8 and TRBJ2-4): GAGVSQSPRYKVAKRGQDVALRCDPISGHVSLFWYQQALGQGPEFLTYFQNEAQLDKSGLPSDRFFAERPEGSVSTLKIQRTQQEDSAVYLCASSFLAGVAAKNIQYFGAGTRLSVL.

The J gene is TRBJ1-5, the V gene TRBV28; no clear D gene. CDR3 length: 11 amino acids. Trimming shortened V by 10 bases and J by 5 bases, and 9 bases separated the two germline ends. Germline V CDR1 and CDR2: MDHEN, SYDVKM. The CDR3 reads CATALDQPQHF. The DNA of the CDR3 is TGTGCCACCGCCCTAGATCAGCCCCAGCATTTT.

The genes are TRBV23-1 and TRBJ1-6; D call uncertain. TRBV23-1 is an open reading frame, and its role is uncertain. This CDR3 spans 17 amino acids. Trimming took off 2 bases at V and 5 bases at J, with 16 bases between the two ends. CDR3 sequence (DNA): TGCGCCAGCAGTCAACCCGGGGTTTGGAGGGATAATTCACCCCTCCACTTT. The encoded protein is CASSQPGVWRDNSPLHF.

The chain joins TRBV4-1 to TRBJ1-1, with D perhaps matching TRBD1 (5 bases). Germline V CDR1 and CDR2: MGHRA, YSYEKL. V was trimmed by 3 bases and J by 10 bases, leaving 18 bases between them. The CDR3 is 14 amino acids. The CDR3 region has the DNA TGCGCCAGCAGCCAGACAGTTACGTTACCCGTAGCTTTCTTT. Translation: CASSQTVTLPVAFF.

The rearrangement links TRBV5-6 to TRBJ1-3, with D maybe TRBD1 (6 bases). V lost 4 bases and J lost 4, with 12 bases in between. Germline V gives CDR1 SGHDT, CDR2 YYEEEE. This CDR3 is 14 amino acids long. Here the CDR3 DNA reads TGTGCCAGCAGCGACCGGGACACGGGAAACACCATATATTTT. Protein product: CASSDRDTGNTIYF. The whole variable domain, remainder taken from reference TRBV5-6 and TRBJ1-3, is DAGVTQSPTHLIKTRGQQVTLRCSPKSGHDTVSWYQQALGQGPQFIFQYYEEEERQRGNFPDRFSGHQFPNYSSELNVNALLLGDSALYLCASSDRDTGNTIYFGEGSWLTVV.

The rearrangement uses TRBV5-8 and TRBJ2-2; a weak D match, TRBD2 (5 bases). Germline CDR1 and CDR2: SGHTS and YDEGEE. CDR3 length: 16 residues. V shed 1 base and J shed 2 bases, with 12 bases lying between them. In nucleotides, the CDR3 is TGTGCCAGCAGCTTGTTAGCGACATTTAACACCGGGGAGCTGTTTTTT. Translating it yields CASSLLATFNTGELFF.

The table lists this clone with a few counts. The chain couples TRBV5-8 to TRBJ1-1; maybe TRBD1 (5 bases). From germline, CDR1 is SGHTS and CDR2 YDEGEE. The CDR3 sequence is 13 residues long. Trimming took off 2 bases at V and 6 bases at J, with 11 bases between the two ends. The DNA for the CDR3 is TGTGCCAGCAGCTTATCCAGGGTTCCTGAAGCTTTCTTT. Its translation is CASSLSRVPEAFF.

The genes are TRBV10-1 and TRBJ2-5; the match to TRBD2 covers 8 bases. J was trimmed by 2 bases and V by 0 bases; bases with no gene match: 5. Germline assignment: CDR1 WNHNN and CDR2 SYGVQD (reference sequence). There are 16 residues in the CDR3. The CDR3 DNA reads as TGCGCCAGCAGTGAGTCGGCGGGGGGCCGACAAGAGACCCAGTACTTC. Translating it yields CASSESAGGRQETQYF.

This clone was seen more than once but under ten times. The identical CDR3 is also encoded by other nucleotide sequences in the sample. The chain recombines TRBV7-2 with TRBJ2-1; D uncertain. In germline, CDR1 is SGHTA, CDR2 FQGNSA. The CDR3 loop spans 12 amino acids. V dropped 4 bases and J dropped 9 bases, with 10 bases sitting between them. The CDR3 region has the DNA TGTGCCAGCAGCTCATACACGGGTGAGCAGTTCTTC. Translating gives CASSSYTGEQFF.

V and J are TRBV9 and TRBJ2-5; 9 nucleotides agree with TRBD2. Germline assignment: CDR1 SGDLS and CDR2 YYNGEE. Unmatched junction bases numbered 3, after V lost 3 bases and J lost 0 bases. The CDR3 has 15 residues. The CDR3 DNA reads as TGTGCCAGCAGCGCTAGCGGGGCCTACCAAGAGACCCAGTACTTC. It encodes CASSASGAYQETQYF.

In this sample, this clone turned up once. The chain employs TRBV10-3 and TRBJ2-3; tentative D call: TRBD2 (7 bases). CDR3 size: 14 residues. The V end was cut by 9 bases, the J end by 5 bases, with 18 bases between. CDR1 and CDR2 (germline): ENHRY, SYGVKD. DNA of the CDR3: TGTGCCATTGGGGGGGGCGGAGTAGGAGATACGCAGTATTTT. Translated, it gives CAIGGGGVGDTQYF.

This clone was picked up one time. This chain joins TRBV3-1 (or the pseudogene TRBV3-2) and TRBJ2-1; tentatively, D is TRBD2 (6 bases). V was pared by 1 base and J by 6 bases, with 16 bases between. The CDR3 is 16 amino acids. Per germline, CDR1 LGHDT and CDR2 YNNKEL (reference sequence). For the CDR3, the DNA is TGTGCCAGCAGCCAAGTCGCGGGGACTCCCCTCAATGAGCAGTTCTTC. Translated, it gives CASSQVAGTPLNEQFF.

In this sample, this clone turned up a few times. V and J are TRBV7-2 and TRBJ2-1, with 15 bases aligning to TRBD2. After removal of 4 bases from V and 9 bases from J, the junction contained 4 bases not matched to a gene. The germline CDR1 and CDR2 sequences are SGHTA and FQGNSA. The CDR3 sequence is 15 residues long. In DNA, the CDR3 is TGTGCCAGCAGCTCTGGACTAGCGGGAGGGGGTGAGCAGTTCTTC. Amino acid sequence: CASSSGLAGGGEQFF.

This clone was observed a single time. This sequence joins TRBV7-3 and TRBJ2-1; 9 positions agree with TRBD2. Germline loops: CDR1 SGHTA, CDR2 FQGTGA. The CDR3 is 15 amino acids. J gave up 9 bases and V 0 bases, and 6 bases lay outside the gene matches. CDR3 loop: CASSLTASGVGEQFF. Here the CDR3 DNA reads TGTGCCAGCAGCTTAACGGCTAGCGGGGTAGGTGAGCAGTTCTTC.

This sequence joins TRBV7-2 and TRBJ2-1, with TRBD2 identical over 15 bases. CDR3 length: 17 residues. V shed 1 base and J 9 bases; nucleotides not matched to a gene: 7. Germline CDR1 reads SGHTA; CDR2 reads FQGNSA. CDR3 sequence: CASSLEGLAGGHGEQFF. The CDR3 region has the DNA TGTGCCAGCAGCTTAGAGGGACTAGCGGGAGGCCATGGTGAGCAGTTCTTC.

CDR3 sequence: CASSLKPLVDTQYF. CDR3 nucleotide sequence: TGTGCCAGCAGCTTAAAGCCCCTAGTGGATACGCAGTATTTT. The rearrangement links TRBV7-4 to TRBJ2-3; D ambiguous. Germline values: CDR1 SGHVT, CDR2 SQSDAQ. Between the trimmed V and J ends, which lost 2 bases and 6 bases, there was a span of 12 bases. This CDR3 has 14 amino acids.